Listed here are 2 T cell receptor beta chains from one sample, sequenced in a study of blood T cells in healthy people across ages. With a J-beta primer mix and a sample-barcoded 5' primer, a second PCR ran about 6 to 11 cycles. MiXCR, applied by TCRdb to the 5' RACE reads, yields one record per CDR3 protein. The sample contains 700,000 or so distinct CDR3 sequences, 22% of which appear only once. The sequencing sample was made of blood. All receptors come from a man aged 65-85 years in good health.

DNA of the CDR3: TGCGCCAGCAGCTGGACAGGGTCCAATGAGCAGTTCTTC. Protein product: CASSWTGSNEQFF. J is TRBJ2-1 and V is TRBV5-1; 8 bases map to TRBD1. Unmatched junction bases numbered 2, after V lost 3 bases and J lost 6 bases. This CDR3 contains 13 residues. The germline V gene encodes CDR1 SGHRS and CDR2 YFSETQ.

This clonotype was detected only a few times. The rearrangement uses TRBV29-1 and TRBJ2-5; 9 bases line up with TRBD2. V dropped 6 bases and J dropped 0; count of bases not matched to a gene: 11. The germline CDR1 and CDR2 sequences are SQVTM and ANQGSEA. The CDR3 extends over 16 amino acids. CDR3 protein: CSVPKGSGGYQETQYF. CDR3 sequence (DNA): TGCAGCGTGCCTAAGGGTAGCGGGGGCTACCAAGAGACCCAGTACTTC. The full variable domain, its missing parts supplied by reference TRBV29-1 and TRBJ2-5, is SAVISQKPSRDICQRGTSLTIQCQVDSQVTMMFWYRQQPGQSLTLIATANQGSEATYESGFVIDKFPISRPNLTFSTLTVSNMSPEDSSIYLCSVPKGSGGYQETQYFGPGTRLLVL.